The 20 T cell receptor beta chains listed next were all sequenced from one sample in a study of blood T cells in healthy people across ages. Sample-barcoded 5' priming and a J-beta primer mix drove a second PCR of roughly 7 to 11 cycles. One entry per CDR3 protein results from TCRdb running MiXCR on the 5' RACE reads. This table has some 700,000 distinct CDR3 sequences, 22% appearing once. The material sequenced was blood. Source of these receptors: a man aged 70 or older in good health.

This clonotype was observed a handful of times. The rearrangement joins TRBV27 to TRBJ2-7; 8 bases match TRBD2. The CDR3 spans 14 residues. V gave up 6 bases and J gave up 0 bases; unmatched junction bases: 4. In germline, CDR1 is MNHEY, CDR2 SMNVEV (reference sequence). CDR3 nucleotide sequence: TGTGCCAGCAGCAGCGGGGGCAGCTCCTACGAGCAGTACTTC. Translation: CASSSGGSSYEQYF.

There are a few counts of this clonotype. The chain combines TRBV6-1 with TRBJ1-1, with D unresolved. V was clipped by 6 bases and J by 4 bases, with 15 bases between them. This CDR3 is built from 14 residues. Germline V lookup: CDR1 MNHNS, CDR2 SASEGT. CDR3 nucleotides: TGTGCCAGCAGAAGACACGATTTGGGCACTGAAGCTTTCTTT. Protein product: CASRRHDLGTEAFF.

In nucleotides, the CDR3 is TGCGCCAGCAGCCTGGGGCCCTTCGGAAACACCATATATTTT. This gives the protein CASSLGPFGNTIYF. The chain uses TRBV5-1 and TRBJ1-3; D might be TRBD1 (5 bases). The CDR3 contains 14 residues. The V gene's germline CDR1 is SGHRS and CDR2 YFSETQ. V gave up 4 bases and J gave up 4 bases, with 12 bases separating them.

The table lists this clonotype with a few counts. V is TRBV7-9 and J is TRBJ2-3; the D is unclear. The CDR3 consists of 10 residues. V lost 10 bases and J lost 4, with 6 bases in between. Per the germline V gene, CDR1 is SEHNR and CDR2 is FQNEAQ (reference sequence). The CDR3 spells CATEPDTQYF. The CDR3 DNA follows: TGTGCCACCGAGCCAGATACGCAGTATTTT.

The genes are TRBV2 and TRBJ2-5; 8 bases agree with TRBD1. CDR3 length: 15 amino acids. V gave up 2 bases and J gave up 9 bases; unmatched junction bases: 11. Per germline, CDR1 SNHLY and CDR2 FYNNEI. The CDR3 coding sequence is TGTGCCAGCAGTGAACCGGGACAGGCCAAGGGACCCCAGTACTTC. It codes for CASSEPGQAKGPQYF.

The gene calls are TRBV7-9 and TRBJ1-1, with no clear D. Germline V gives CDR1 SEHNR, CDR2 FQNEAQ (reference sequence). V was clipped by 6 bases and J by 2 bases, with 19 bases between them. This CDR3 is 16 amino acids long. The CDR3 sequence: CASRSGFGRINTEAFF. CDR3 coding DNA: TGTGCCAGCAGATCTGGATTTGGGAGGATCAACACTGAAGCTTTCTTT. Looking up the rest from reference TRBV7-9 and TRBJ1-1 gives the full variable domain: DTGVSQNPRHKITKRGQNVTFRCDPISEHNRLYWYRQTLGQGPEFLTYFQNEAQLEKSRLLSDRFSAERPKGSFSTLEIQRTEQGDSAMYLCASRSGFGRINTEAFFGQGTRLTVV.

This chain links TRBV5-1 with TRBJ1-2, with TRBD1 matching over 9 bases. Germline V CDR1 and CDR2: SGHRS, YFSETQ. The CDR3 runs 15 residues. V lost 3 bases and J lost 7; bases outside the gene matches: 10. The CDR3 is CASSSSGTGSFGYTF. For the CDR3, the DNA is TGCGCCAGCAGCTCATCCGGGACAGGGAGCTTTGGCTACACCTTC.

This chain joins TRBV5-6 and TRBJ2-7; D not certain. Deletions cut 2 bases from V and 3 bases from J, with 9 bases between. CDR1 is SGHDT, CDR2 YYEEEE, per germline. The CDR3 length is 13 residues. The CDR3 region has the DNA TGTGCCAGCAGCTTTCGTCAGAGCTACGAGCAGTACTTC. Protein: CASSFRQSYEQYF.

The chain links TRBV27 to TRBJ1-6; tentatively, D is TRBD1 (6 bases). Germline V gene sequence: CDR1 MNHEY, CDR2 SMNVEV (reference sequence). This CDR3 comprises 16 residues. With 3 bases removed from V and 5 bases from J, the gap between germline ends came to 14 bases. CDR3: CASSFRAGVDNSPLHF. As DNA, the CDR3 is TGTGCCAGCAGTTTCCGGGCAGGGGTGGATAATTCACCCCTCCACTTT.

J is TRBJ2-2 and V is TRBV6-5, with 9 bases fitting TRBD2. From germline, CDR1 is MNHEY and CDR2 SVGAGI. The CDR3 has 18 amino acids. The trim removed 2 bases at V and 7 bases at J, leaving 14 bases unmatched. The CDR3 spells CASSYRSSGIPRGGELFF. CDR3 bases: TGTGCCAGCAGTTACCGCTCTAGCGGGATCCCAAGGGGCGGGGAGCTGTTTTTT.

This chain joins TRBV7-2 and TRBJ2-3; a possible D gene is TRBD2 (6 bases). Germline CDR1 is SGHTA and CDR2 is FQGNSA. The CDR3 has 15 residues. V was shortened by 3 bases and J by 2 bases, with 12 bases between the two germline ends. CDR3 nucleotide sequence: TGTGCCAGCAGCTTCAGAGGCGGGGTCACAGATACGCAGTATTTT. Its protein is CASSFRGGVTDTQYF.

Ten or more counts support this clonotype. The chain carries TRBV28 and TRBJ1-2; D remains ambiguous. Germline V gene lookup returns CDR1 MDHEN and CDR2 SYDVKM. V was trimmed by 3 bases and J by 2 bases, leaving 10 bases between them. This CDR3 is 14 amino acids long. The CDR3 reads CASSLERQNYGYTF. CDR3 DNA: TGTGCCAGCAGTTTGGAACGGCAGAACTATGGCTACACCTTC.

The V call is TRBV28, the J call TRBJ1-2; no clear D. Germline-derived CDR1 and CDR2 are MDHEN and SYDVKM. The CDR3 extends over 14 amino acids. Trimming removed 2 bases from V and 1 base from J, with 8 bases in between. The DNA of the CDR3 is TGTGCCAGCAGTTTAGGGAACGATAACTATGGCTACACCTTC. It codes for CASSLGNDNYGYTF.

This clonotype was recorded a few times. The chain employs TRBV20-1 and TRBJ2-3; 13 bases are shared with TRBD2. CDR1 and CDR2 from the germline V gene are DFQATT and SNEGSKA (reference sequence). The CDR3 is 16 residues long. V lost 4 bases and J lost 1; bases outside the gene matches: 5. The CDR3 reads CSAKTGTSGGTDTQYF. For the CDR3, the DNA is TGCAGTGCTAAAACCGGGACTAGCGGGGGCACAGATACGCAGTATTTT.

This clonotype showed up just a few times. J is TRBJ2-1 and V is TRBV4-2; tentative D call: TRBD2 (6 bases). TRBJ2-7 matches the DNA end more closely, so the J call is doubtful. Germline V CDR1 and CDR2: LGHNA, YNFKEQ. The CDR3 extends over 16 amino acids. The CDR3 DNA follows: TGTGCCAGCAGCCCCGCGGGGACGCGAGGCCCCTACGAGCAGTACTTC. It specifies CASSPAGTRGPYEQYF.

This clonotype was picked up one time. The rearrangement joins TRBV2 to TRBJ1-5; tentative D call: TRBD1 (5 bases). Trimming took 3 bases from V and 1 from J, leaving 13 bases between them. The CDR3 loop spans 16 amino acids. Germline CDR1 reads SNHLY; CDR2 reads FYNNEI. In nucleotides, the CDR3 is TGTGCCAGCAGTGAGCCTGGCCAGGGAAGCAATCAGCCCCAGCATTTT. Translating gives CASSEPGQGSNQPQHF.

The rearrangement joins TRBV14 to TRBJ2-1; possibly TRBD2 for D (6 bases). The germline V gene has CDR1 SGHDN and CDR2 FVKESK. V was trimmed by 1 base and J by 5 bases, leaving 12 bases between them. The CDR3 is made up of 15 amino acids. CDR3 loop: CASSQVRDWNNEQFF. CDR3 DNA sequence: TGTGCCAGCAGCCAAGTCCGGGACTGGAACAATGAGCAGTTCTTC.

This clonotype occurred a few times. V usage is TRBV12-3 or TRBV12-4 and J usage is TRBJ1-2; 7 bases align to TRBD1. The V gene end was trimmed by 5 bases and the J gene end by 6 bases; junction bases not matched to a gene: 6. The CDR3 has 13 amino acids. The CDR3 nucleotides are TGTGCCAGCAGTGAAACAGGGGACGATGGCTACACCTTC. This encodes CASSETGDDGYTF.

This chain connects TRBV14 to TRBJ2-4, with 7 bases identical to TRBD2. The trim removed 4 bases at V and 8 bases at J, leaving 14 bases unmatched. The CDR3 contains 16 residues. CDR1 SGHDN and CDR2 FVKESK come from the germline V gene. CDR3 sequence (DNA): TGTGCCAGCAGCCCGACGCTAGCGGCCGGGAAAGACATTCAGTACTTC. It encodes CASSPTLAAGKDIQYF.

The chain employs TRBV24-1 and TRBJ2-1, with TRBD2 matching 9 bases. This CDR3 spans 16 amino acids. V was pared by 0 bases and J by 5 bases, with 4 bases of the junction left unmatched. The germline V gene encodes CDR1 KGHDR and CDR2 SFDVKD. CDR3 region: CATSDLLAGGNNEQFF. DNA for the CDR3: TGTGCCACCAGTGATTTGTTGGCGGGGGGGAACAATGAGCAGTTCTTC.